This TCR beta chain is drawn from a study of T-cell memory formation after mild COVID-19. Across the study: Clustering of TCRs was largely donor specific. Points from the study as a whole: Contracting clones localized mainly to CM and EM when CD4+ and mainly to EMRA when CD8+. Clones contracting across day 15 to 85 had a balanced CD4/CD8 profile; later expanding clones leaned CD4+. Researchers found some responding clones in pre-infection memory, a sign that cross-reactive memory joined.

In germline, CDR1 is PRHDT, CDR2 FYEKMQ (reference sequence). Trimming took off 4 bases at V and 3 bases at J, with 9 bases between the two ends. This CDR3 has 13 amino acids. TCRdb redid the calling of the 5' RACE reads with MiXCR, one entry per CDR3 protein. The table shows around 190,000 distinct CDR3 sequences, with approximately 17% occurring only once. This clonotype was observed a handful of times. Its specificity is not known. V and J are TRBV13 and TRBJ1-1, with a weak D call TRBD1 (5 bases). The source is a man aged 18-30 years who had mild COVID-19 (a few samples of this study predate the infection). Cell type and time point are not known. The material sequenced was PBMCs or a T cell subset sorted from them (not recorded which). CDR3 in amino acids: CASSSQEYTEAFF. CDR3 nucleotide sequence: TGTGCCAGCAGCTCACAGGAGTACACTGAAGCTTTCTTT.